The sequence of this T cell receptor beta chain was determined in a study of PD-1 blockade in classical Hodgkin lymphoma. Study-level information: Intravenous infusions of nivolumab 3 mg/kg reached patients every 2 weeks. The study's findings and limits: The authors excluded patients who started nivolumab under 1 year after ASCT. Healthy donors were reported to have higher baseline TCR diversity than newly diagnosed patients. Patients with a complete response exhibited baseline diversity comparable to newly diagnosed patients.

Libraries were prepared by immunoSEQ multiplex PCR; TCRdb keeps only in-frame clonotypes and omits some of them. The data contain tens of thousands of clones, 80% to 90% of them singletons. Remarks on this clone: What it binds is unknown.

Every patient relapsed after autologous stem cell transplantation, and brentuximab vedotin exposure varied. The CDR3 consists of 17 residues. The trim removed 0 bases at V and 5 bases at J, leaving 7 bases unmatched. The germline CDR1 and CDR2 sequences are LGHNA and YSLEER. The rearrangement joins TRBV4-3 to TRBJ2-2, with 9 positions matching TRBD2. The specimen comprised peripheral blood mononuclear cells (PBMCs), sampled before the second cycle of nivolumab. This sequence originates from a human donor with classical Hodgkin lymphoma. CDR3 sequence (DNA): TGCGCCAGCAGCCAAGACCCTAGCGGGGCGGGGACCGGGGAGCTGTTTTTT. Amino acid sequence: CASSQDPSGAGTGELFF.